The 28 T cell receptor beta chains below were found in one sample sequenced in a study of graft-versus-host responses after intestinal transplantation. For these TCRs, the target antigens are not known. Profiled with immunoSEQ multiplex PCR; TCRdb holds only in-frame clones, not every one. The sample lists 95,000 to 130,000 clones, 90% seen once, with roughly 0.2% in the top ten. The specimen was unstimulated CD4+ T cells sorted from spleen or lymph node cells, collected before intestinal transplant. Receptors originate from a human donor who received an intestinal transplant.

The CDR3 DNA sequence: TGTGCCAGCACCAGGACCTATAGGGGCACTGAAGCTTTCTTT. Protein: CASTRTYRGTEAFF. The chain links TRBV6-5 to TRBJ1-1; D might be TRBD1 (5 bases). The V gene's germline CDR1 is MNHEY and CDR2 SVGAGI. The CDR3 loop spans 14 amino acids. V was cut by 7 bases and J by 4 bases, with 16 bases left in between.

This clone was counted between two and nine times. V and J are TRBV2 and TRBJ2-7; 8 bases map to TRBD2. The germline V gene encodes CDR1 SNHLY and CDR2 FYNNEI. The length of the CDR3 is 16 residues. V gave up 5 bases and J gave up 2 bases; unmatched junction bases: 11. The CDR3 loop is CASSLTGTSIAYEQYF. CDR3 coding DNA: TGTGCCAGCAGTTTGACCGGGACTAGTATCGCCTACGAGCAGTACTTC.

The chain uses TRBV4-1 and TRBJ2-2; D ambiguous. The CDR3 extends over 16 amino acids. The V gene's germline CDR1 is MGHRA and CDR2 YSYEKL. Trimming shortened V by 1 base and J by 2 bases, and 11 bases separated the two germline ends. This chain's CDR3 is CASSQGRIINTGELFF. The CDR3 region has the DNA TGCGCCAGCAGCCAAGGCAGGATTATAAACACCGGGGAGCTGTTTTTT.

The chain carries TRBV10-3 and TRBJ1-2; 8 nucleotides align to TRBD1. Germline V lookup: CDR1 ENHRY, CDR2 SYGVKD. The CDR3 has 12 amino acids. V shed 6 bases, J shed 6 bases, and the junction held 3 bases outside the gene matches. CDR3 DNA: TGTGCCATCAGCCGGGACAGGAATGGCTACACCTTC. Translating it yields CAISRDRNGYTF.

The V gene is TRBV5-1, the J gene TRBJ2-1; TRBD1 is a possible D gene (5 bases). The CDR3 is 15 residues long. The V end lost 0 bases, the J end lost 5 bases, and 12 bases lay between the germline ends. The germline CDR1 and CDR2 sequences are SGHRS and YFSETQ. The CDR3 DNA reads TGCGCCAGCAGCTTGGAGGTAGGGGTTAACAATGAGCAGTTCTTC. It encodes CASSLEVGVNNEQFF.

DNA for the CDR3: TGTGCCAGCAGCTTAGGCGGGACTGCTTACTCCTACGAGCAGTACTTC. It specifies CASSLGGTAYSYEQYF. J is TRBJ2-7 and V is TRBV11-2; TRBD2 might be the D (6 bases). CDR3 length: 16 residues. The V end was cut by 1 base, the J end by 0 bases, with 13 bases between. Germline V gene lookup returns CDR1 SGHAT and CDR2 FQNNGV.

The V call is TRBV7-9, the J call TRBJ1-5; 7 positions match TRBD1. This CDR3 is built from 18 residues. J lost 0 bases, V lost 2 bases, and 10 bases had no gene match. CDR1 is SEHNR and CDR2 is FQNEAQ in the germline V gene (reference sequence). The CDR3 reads CASSLSFGGQYSNQPQHF. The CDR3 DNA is TGTGCCAGCAGCTTATCTTTCGGGGGACAGTATAGCAATCAGCCCCAGCATTTT.

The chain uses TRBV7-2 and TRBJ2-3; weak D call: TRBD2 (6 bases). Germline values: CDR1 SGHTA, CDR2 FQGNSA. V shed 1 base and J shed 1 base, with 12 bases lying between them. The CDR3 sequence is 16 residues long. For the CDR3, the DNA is TGTGCCAGCAGCTTAGGCGGGCGGGGCCGCACAGATACGCAGTATTTT. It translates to CASSLGGRGRTDTQYF.

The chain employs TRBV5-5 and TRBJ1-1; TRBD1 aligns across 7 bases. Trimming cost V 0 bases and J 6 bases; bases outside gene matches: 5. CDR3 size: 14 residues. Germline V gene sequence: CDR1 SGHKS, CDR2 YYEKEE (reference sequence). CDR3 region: CASSLERGRPEAFF. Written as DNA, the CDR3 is TGTGCCAGCAGCTTGGAAAGGGGGCGACCTGAAGCTTTCTTT. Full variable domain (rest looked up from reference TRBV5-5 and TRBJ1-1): DAGVTQSPTHLIKTRGQQVTLRCSPISGHKSVSWYQQVLGQGPQFIFQYYEKEERGRGNFPDRFSARQFPNYSSELNVNALLLGDSALYLCASSLERGRPEAFFGQGTRLTVV.

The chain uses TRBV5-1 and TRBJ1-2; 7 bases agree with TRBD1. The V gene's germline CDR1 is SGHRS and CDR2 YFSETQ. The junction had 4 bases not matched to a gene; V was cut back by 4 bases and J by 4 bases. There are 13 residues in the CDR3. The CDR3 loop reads CASSEGATYGYTF. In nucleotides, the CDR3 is TGCGCCAGCAGCGAGGGGGCCACCTATGGCTACACCTTC. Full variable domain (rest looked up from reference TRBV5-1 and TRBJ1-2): KAGVTQTPRYLIKTRGQQVTLSCSPISGHRSVSWYQQTPGQGLQFLFEYFSETQRNKGNFPGRFSGRQFSNSRSEMNVSTLELGDSALYLCASSEGATYGYTFGSGTRLTVV.

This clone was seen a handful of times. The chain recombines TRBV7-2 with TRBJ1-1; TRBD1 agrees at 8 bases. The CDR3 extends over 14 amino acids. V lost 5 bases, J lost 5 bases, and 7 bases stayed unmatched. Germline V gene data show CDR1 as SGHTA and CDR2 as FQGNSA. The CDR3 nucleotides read TGTGCCAGCAGCCCCGACAGGGGTCGGACTGAAGCTTTCTTT. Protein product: CASSPDRGRTEAFF.

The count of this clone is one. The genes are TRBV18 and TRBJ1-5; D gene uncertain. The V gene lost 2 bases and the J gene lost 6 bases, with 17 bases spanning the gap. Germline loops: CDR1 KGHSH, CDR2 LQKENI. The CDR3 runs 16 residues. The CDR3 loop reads CASSPIPISAGQPQHF. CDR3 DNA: TGTGCCAGCTCACCAATACCAATTTCAGCGGGTCAGCCCCAGCATTTT. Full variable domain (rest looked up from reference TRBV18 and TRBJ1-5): NAGVMQNPRHLVRRRGQEARLRCSPMKGHSHVYWYRQLPEEGLKFMVYLQKENIIDESGMPKERFSAEFPKEGPSILRIQQVVRGDSAAYFCASSPIPISAGQPQHFGDGTRLSIL.

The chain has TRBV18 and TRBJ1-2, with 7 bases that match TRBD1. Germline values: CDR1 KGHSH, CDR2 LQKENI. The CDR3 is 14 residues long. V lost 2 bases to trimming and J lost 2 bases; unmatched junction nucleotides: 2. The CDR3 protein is CASSPGQVNYGYTF. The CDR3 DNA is TGTGCCAGCTCACCAGGACAGGTCAACTATGGCTACACCTTC.

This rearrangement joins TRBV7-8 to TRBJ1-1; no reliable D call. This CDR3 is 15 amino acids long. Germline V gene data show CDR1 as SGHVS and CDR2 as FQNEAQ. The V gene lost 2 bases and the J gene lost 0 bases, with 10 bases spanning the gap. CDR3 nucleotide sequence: TGTGCCAGCAGCTTAAACCCGGGTATGAACACTGAAGCTTTCTTT. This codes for CASSLNPGMNTEAFF.

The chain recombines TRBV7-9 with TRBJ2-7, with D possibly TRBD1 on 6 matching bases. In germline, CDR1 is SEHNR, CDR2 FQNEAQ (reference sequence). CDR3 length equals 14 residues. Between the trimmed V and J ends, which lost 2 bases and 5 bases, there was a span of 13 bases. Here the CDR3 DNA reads TGTGCCAGCAGCTTATACAGGGAGATCAACGAGCAGTACTTC. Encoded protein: CASSLYREINEQYF. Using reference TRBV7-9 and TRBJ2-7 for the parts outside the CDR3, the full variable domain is DTGVSQNPRHKITKRGQNVTFRCDPISEHNRLYWYRQTLGQGPEFLTYFQNEAQLEKSRLLSDRFSAERPKGSFSTLEIQRTEQGDSAMYLCASSLYREINEQYFGPGTRLTVT.

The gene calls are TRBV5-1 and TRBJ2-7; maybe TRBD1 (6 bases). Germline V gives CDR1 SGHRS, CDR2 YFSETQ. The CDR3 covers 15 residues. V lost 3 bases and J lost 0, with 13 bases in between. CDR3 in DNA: TGCGCCAGCAGCTCACTAGGGGGAGCCTCCTACGAGCAGTACTTC. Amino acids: CASSSLGGASYEQYF.

The CDR3 protein is CASSPVLDRTYEQYF. The CDR3 bases are TGTGCCAGCAGCCCCGTTCTGGACAGAACCTACGAGCAGTACTTC. V and J are TRBV11-2 and TRBJ2-7, with a weak D call TRBD1 (6 bases). This CDR3 region has 15 residues. The V end was cut by 5 bases, the J end by 2 bases, with 16 bases between. CDR1 and CDR2 from the germline V gene are SGHAT and FQNNGV. Complete variable domain (other parts from reference TRBV11-2 and TRBJ2-7): EAGVAQSPRYKIIEKRQSVAFWCNPISGHATLYWYQQILGQGPKLLIQFQNNGVVDDSQLPKDRFSAERLKGVDSTLKIQPAKLEDSAVYLCASSPVLDRTYEQYFGPGTRLTVT.

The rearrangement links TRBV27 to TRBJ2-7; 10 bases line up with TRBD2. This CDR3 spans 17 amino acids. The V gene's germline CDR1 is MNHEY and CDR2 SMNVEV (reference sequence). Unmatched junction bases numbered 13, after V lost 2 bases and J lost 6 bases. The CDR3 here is CASSLGPRLAGVFEQYF. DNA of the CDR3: TGTGCCAGCAGTTTAGGGCCCCGTCTAGCGGGAGTATTCGAGCAGTACTTC.

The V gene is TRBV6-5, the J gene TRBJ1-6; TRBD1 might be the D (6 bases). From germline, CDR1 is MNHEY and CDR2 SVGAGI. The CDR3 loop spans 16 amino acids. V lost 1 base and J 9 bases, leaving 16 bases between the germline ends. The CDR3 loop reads CASSYWATGISSPLHF. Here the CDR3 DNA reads TGTGCCAGCAGTTACTGGGCGACAGGAATAAGTTCACCCCTCCACTTT.

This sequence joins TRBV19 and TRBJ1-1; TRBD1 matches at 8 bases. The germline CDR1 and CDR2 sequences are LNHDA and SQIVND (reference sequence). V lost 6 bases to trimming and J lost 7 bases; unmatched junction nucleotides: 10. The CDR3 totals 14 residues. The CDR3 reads CASSTWTGFGEAFF. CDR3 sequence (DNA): TGTGCCAGTAGCACCTGGACAGGGTTCGGTGAAGCTTTCTTT.

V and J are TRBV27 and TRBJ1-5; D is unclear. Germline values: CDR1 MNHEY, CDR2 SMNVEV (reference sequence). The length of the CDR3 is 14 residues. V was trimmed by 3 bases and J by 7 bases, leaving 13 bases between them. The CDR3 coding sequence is TGTGCCAGCAGTTTCCTGGGGAGCGGGCAGCCCCAGCATTTT. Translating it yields CASSFLGSGQPQHF.

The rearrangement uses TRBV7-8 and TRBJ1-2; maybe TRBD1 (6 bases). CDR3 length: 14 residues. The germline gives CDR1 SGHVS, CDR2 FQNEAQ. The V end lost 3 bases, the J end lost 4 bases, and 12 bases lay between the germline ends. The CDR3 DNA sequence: TGTGCCAGCAGCTTTATCCAGGGGCCCTATGGCTACACCTTC. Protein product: CASSFIQGPYGYTF.

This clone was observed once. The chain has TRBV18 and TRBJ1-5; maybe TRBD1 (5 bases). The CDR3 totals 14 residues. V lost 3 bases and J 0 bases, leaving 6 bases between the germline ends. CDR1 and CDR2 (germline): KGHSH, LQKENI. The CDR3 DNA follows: TGTGCCAGCTCACCGGACACTAGCAATCAGCCCCAGCATTTT. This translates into CASSPDTSNQPQHF.

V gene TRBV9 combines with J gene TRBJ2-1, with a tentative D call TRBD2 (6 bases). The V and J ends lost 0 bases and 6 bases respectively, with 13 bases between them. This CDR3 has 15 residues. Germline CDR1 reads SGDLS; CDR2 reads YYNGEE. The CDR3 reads CASSVGVAGPNEQFF. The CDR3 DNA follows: TGTGCCAGCAGCGTAGGAGTGGCGGGACCCAATGAGCAGTTCTTC.

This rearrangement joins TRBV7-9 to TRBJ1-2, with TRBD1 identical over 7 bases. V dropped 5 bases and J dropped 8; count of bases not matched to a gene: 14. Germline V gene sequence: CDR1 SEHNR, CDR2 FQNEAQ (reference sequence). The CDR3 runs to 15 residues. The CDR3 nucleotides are TGTGCCAGCAGCCAGGACAGGATTGGCTTCCTAGGCTACACCTTC. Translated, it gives CASSQDRIGFLGYTF. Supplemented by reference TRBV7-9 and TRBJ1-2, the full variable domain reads DTGVSQNPRHKITKRGQNVTFRCDPISEHNRLYWYRQTLGQGPEFLTYFQNEAQLEKSRLLSDRFSAERPKGSFSTLEIQRTEQGDSAMYLCASSQDRIGFLGYTFGSGTRLTVV.

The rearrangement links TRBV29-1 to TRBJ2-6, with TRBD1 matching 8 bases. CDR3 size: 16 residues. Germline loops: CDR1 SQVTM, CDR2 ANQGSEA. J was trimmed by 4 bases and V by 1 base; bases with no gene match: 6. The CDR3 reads CSVEGRGRSGANVLTF. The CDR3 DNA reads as TGCAGCGTTGAAGGCAGGGGGCGGTCAGGGGCCAACGTCCTGACTTTC.

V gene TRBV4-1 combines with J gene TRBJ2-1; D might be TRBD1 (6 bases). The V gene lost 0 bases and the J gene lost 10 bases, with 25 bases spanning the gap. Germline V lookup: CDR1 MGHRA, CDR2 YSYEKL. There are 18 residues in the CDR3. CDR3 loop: CASSQDPLATGSLREQFF. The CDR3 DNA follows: TGCGCCAGCAGCCAAGATCCCCTTGCCACAGGGAGTTTAAGGGAGCAGTTCTTC.

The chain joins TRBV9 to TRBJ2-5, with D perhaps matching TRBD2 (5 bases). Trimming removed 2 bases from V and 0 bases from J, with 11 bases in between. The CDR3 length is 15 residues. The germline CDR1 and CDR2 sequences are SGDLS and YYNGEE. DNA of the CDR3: TGTGCCAGCAGCGTTGGTGGGAGAGACCAAGAGACCCAGTACTTC. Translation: CASSVGGRDQETQYF.